This T cell receptor beta chain was profiled in a study of cytomegalovirus exposure and HLA in healthy donors. Study-level information: Of over 350 genotyped donors, roughly 80% grouped in the Caucasian-associated ancestry cluster.

Study-level results: Later analysis identified over 15,000 TCR beta sequences associated with HLA alleles, using a false discovery rate threshold of 0.05.

On this clone: Its antigen is undetermined.

A multiplex PCR was run with 60 Vbeta primers and 13 Jbeta primers. Assay: immunoSEQ multiplex PCR; the TCRdb copy retains only in-frame clones and omits some. The data hold roughly 100,000 clones, with around 15% observed a single time. The CDR3 is made up of 16 amino acids. CDR1 is SGHRS, CDR2 YFSETQ, per germline. The V segment lost 1 base and the J segment 5 bases; nucleotides outside the gene matches: 9. This receptor was taken from a female donor in good health and CMV-seronegative. Sequenced material: PBMCs. The J gene is TRBJ2-7, the V gene TRBV5-1; 10 positions agree with TRBD2. Written as DNA, the CDR3 is TGCGCCAGCAGCTTGTCTGGTAGCGGGAGGACTGACGAGCAGTACTTC. Protein product: CASSLSGSGRTDEQYF.